The sequence of this T cell receptor (beta chain) was determined in a study of blood T cell repertoires in COVID-19. Turning to the study itself: Samples came from the United States, Italy and Spain, spanning acute and convalescent COVID-19. Sources were T cells, B-cell-depleted T cells, or PBMCs; the material itself was cDNA or gDNA.

As originally analysed: Amplified reference gene primers provided the basis for estimating nucleated cell counts. Libraries were prepared by immunoSEQ multiplex PCR; TCRdb keeps only in-frame clonotypes and omits some of them. V and J calls and clone size are given by that table; D and trimming were obtained from the DNA. Found here are 140,000 or so clones, just under 85% of them singletons; the top ten hold about 3%. J gave up 6 bases and V 4 bases, and 8 bases lay outside the gene matches. The germline gives CDR1 SGDLS, CDR2 YYNGEE. CDR3 length: 14 amino acids. This receptor was identified in a woman over 75 with acute or convalescent COVID-19. The V call is TRBV9, the J call TRBJ2-3, with 7 bases matching TRBD2. The sample consisted of peripheral blood. The CDR3 protein is CASSPGGITDTQYF. In DNA form, the CDR3 reads TGTGCCAGCAGCCCCGGGGGGATCACGGATACGCAGTATTTT.